The clone carrying this TCR beta chain was recorded a few times. This sample stems from a study of tumour-infiltrating T cells in Burkitt lymphoma. As for the study in general: Repertoire clonality predicted overall and progression-free survival.

Clones were sequenced by immunoSEQ multiplex PCR, and TCRdb holds only the in-frame ones, with some missing. Of around 6,500 clones detected, about 18% appear once; the ten largest clones hold 2.5% to 3.5%. Germline V CDR1 and CDR2: MDHEN, SYDVKM. The CDR3 loop spans 16 amino acids. Losses at the gene ends were 7 bases for V and 5 bases for J; bases not matched to a gene: 10. The gene calls are TRBV28 and TRBJ2-7; 14 nucleotides agree with TRBD2. The sequenced sample was tumor tissue. This clonotype was sampled from a human donor with diffuse large B-cell lymphoma. The CDR3 DNA sequence: TGTGCCAGCATCCCAGGGGGGACTAGCGGGAGAGACGAGCAGTACTTC. It yields the protein CASIPGGTSGRDEQYF.